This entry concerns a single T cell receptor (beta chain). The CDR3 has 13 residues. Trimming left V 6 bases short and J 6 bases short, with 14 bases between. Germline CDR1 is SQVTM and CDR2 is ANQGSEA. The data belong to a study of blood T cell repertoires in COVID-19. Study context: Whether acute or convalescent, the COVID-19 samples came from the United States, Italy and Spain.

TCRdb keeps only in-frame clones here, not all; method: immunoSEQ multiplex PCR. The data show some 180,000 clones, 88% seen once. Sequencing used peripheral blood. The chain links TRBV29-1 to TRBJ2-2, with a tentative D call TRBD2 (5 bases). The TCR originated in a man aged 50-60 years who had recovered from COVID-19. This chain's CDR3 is CSVTPRGSGELFF. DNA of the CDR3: TGCAGCGTCACCCCACGGGGATCCGGGGAGCTGTTTTTT.